The clone carrying this T cell receptor beta chain has a handful of counts. Its antigen is currently unknown. The junction differs from germline at one of its ends, possibly a read error. MiXCR, applied by TCRdb to the 5' RACE reads, yields one record per CDR3 protein. The top ten clones hold less than 3.5% of a sample with about 260,000 distinct CDR3 sequences, roughly 5.2% of them seen once. This entry is derived from a study of T cells after yellow fever vaccination. General study findings and limits: Clonotypes shared by both compartments, CD4 and CD8, made up a small share. Weaker overall, the secondary response nonetheless peaked faster (day 5 versus 15).

Germline CDR1 MDHEN, CDR2 SYDVKM. CDR3 length: 12 residues. The sequenced sample was CD4+ T cells sorted from PBMCs, obtained on the day of the yellow fever booster vaccination. This TCR came from a young man who received the YFV17D yellow fever vaccine. The chain uses TRBV28 and TRBJ1-5; weak D call: TRBD1 (5 bases). The chain's CDR3 is CASIGTNRPQHF. CDR3 DNA sequence: TGTGCCAGCATAGGGACGAATCGGCCCCAGCATTTT.